These 14 T cell receptor beta chains came from one sample sequenced in a study of human T cells and chemical hapten exposure. Total RNA was extracted from unfractionated whole blood. TCRdb fed the 5' RACE reads into MiXCR, producing one record per CDR3 protein. This sample yields 65,000 to 90,000 distinct CDR3 sequences, of which about 16% are seen a single time; about 6.8% belongs to the top ten. The source is a female donor in good health.

This clonotype was counted at least ten times. The chain combines TRBV6-5 with TRBJ1-6, with D possibly TRBD1 on 5 matching bases. The CDR3 length is 21 residues. The ends were cut back, 0 bases at V and 5 bases at J, with 26 bases in the middle. Per the germline V gene, CDR1 is MNHEY and CDR2 is SVGAGI. CDR3 sequence (DNA): TGTGCCAGCAGTTACTCGGCCCCCATCAGACAGCCTGCTTCTAATAATTCACCCCTCCACTTT. Protein: CASSYSAPIRQPASNNSPLHF.

V is TRBV18 and J is TRBJ1-1, with 10 positions matching TRBD1. Germline values: CDR1 KGHSH, CDR2 LQKENI. This CDR3 has 18 residues. The J segment lost 0 bases and the V segment lost 4 bases, leaving 11 bases of the junction unmatched. The CDR3 sequence is CASSRPRGQGSVNTEAFF. The DNA for the CDR3 is TGTGCCAGCTCACGTCCGAGGGGACAGGGGTCTGTGAACACTGAAGCTTTCTTT.

The J gene is TRBJ2-1, the V gene TRBV7-9, with TRBD2 matching over 9 bases. The CDR3 spans 18 residues. Trimming at V came to 4 bases and at J to 0 bases, leaving 10 bases not matched to a gene. Germline assignment: CDR1 SEHNR and CDR2 FQNEAQ (reference sequence). CDR3: CASSSPGLAFPSYNEQFF. The CDR3 DNA sequence: TGTGCCAGCAGCTCCCCGGGACTAGCTTTTCCCTCCTACAATGAGCAGTTCTTC.

This clonotype was counted between two and nine times. The chain carries TRBV7-2 and TRBJ2-4, with a weak D call TRBD1 (5 bases). The germline gives CDR1 SGHTA, CDR2 FQGNSA. V dropped 3 bases and J dropped 5 bases, with 11 bases sitting between them. This CDR3 region has 14 residues. The CDR3, as DNA: TGTGCCAGCAGCTTTACCAGGGCCGAAAACATTCAGTACTTC. This codes for CASSFTRAENIQYF. The variable domain in full, with the rest retrieved from reference TRBV7-2 and TRBJ2-4, is GAGVSQSPSNKVTEKGKDVELRCDPISGHTALYWYRQSLGQGLEFLIYFQGNSAPDKSGLPSDRFSAERTGGSVSTLTIQRTQQEDSAVYLCASSFTRAENIQYFGAGTRLSVL.

V usage is TRBV10-3 and J usage is TRBJ2-3; D not certain. V dropped 8 bases and J dropped 0 bases, with 3 bases sitting between them. Per the germline V gene, CDR1 is ENHRY and CDR2 is SYGVKD. The CDR3 has 11 residues. For the CDR3, the DNA is TGTGCCATCCGGAGCACAGATACGCAGTATTTT. This codes for CAIRSTDTQYF.

This sequence joins TRBV20-1 and TRBJ1-2, with D unclear. CDR3 length: 13 amino acids. The germline V gene encodes CDR1 DFQATT and CDR2 SNEGSKA (reference sequence). Trimming took 5 bases from V and 8 from J, leaving 18 bases between them. Here the CDR3 reads CSALPRAPGGYTF. The CDR3 DNA sequence: TGCAGTGCTCTCCCCCGGGCCCCAGGAGGCTACACCTTC.

The chain links TRBV28 to TRBJ2-7; the D gene could be TRBD1 or TRBD2 (5 bases each). Germline CDR1 is MDHEN and CDR2 is SYDVKM. CDR3 length: 13 amino acids. Trimming shortened V by 1 base and J by 10 bases, and 14 bases separated the two germline ends. This CDR3 is CASSLLGGGHQYF. The CDR3 bases are TGTGCCAGCAGTTTATTAGGTGGAGGACACCAGTACTTC.

Many counts were recorded for this clonotype. The V gene is TRBV6-2 or TRBV6-3, the J gene TRBJ2-7, with 11 positions matching TRBD1. V dropped 6 bases and J dropped 5; count of bases not matched to a gene: 15. CDR1 is MNHEY, CDR2 SVGEGT, per germline. The CDR3 totals 17 residues. The CDR3 region has the DNA TGTGCCAGCAGCAAGCGGCCGTCCGGACAGGGGGCCCACGAGCAGTACTTC. This sequence encodes CASSKRPSGQGAHEQYF.

V gene TRBV5-6 combines with J gene TRBJ2-1; no reliable D call. CDR1 and CDR2 (germline): SGHDT, YYEEEE. V dropped 2 bases and J dropped 8 bases, with 11 bases sitting between them. The CDR3 runs to 13 residues. The CDR3 protein is CASSFTTSDEQFF. For the CDR3, the DNA is TGTGCCAGCAGCTTTACTACCAGCGATGAGCAGTTCTTC.

The V gene is TRBV12-3 or TRBV12-4, the J gene TRBJ2-7; TRBD1 agrees at 9 bases. The ends lost 5 bases at V and 3 bases at J; junction bases unmatched: 8. CDR3 length equals 15 residues. The CDR3 DNA reads as TGTGCCAGCAGTCCCGGACAGGGGCCCTTCTACGAGCAGTACTTC. Its translation: CASSPGQGPFYEQYF.

The CDR3 sequence is CASSLYLNYGYTF. CDR3 DNA: TGTGCCAGCAGTTTATACCTGAACTATGGCTACACCTTC. The rearrangement joins TRBV27 to TRBJ1-2; no firm D call. V lost 1 base to trimming and J lost 2 bases, with 5 bases between them. This CDR3 is built from 13 residues. Germline assignment: CDR1 MNHEY and CDR2 SMNVEV (reference sequence).

This clonotype has just a few counts. J is TRBJ1-1 and V is TRBV5-1; D gene unclear. Per germline, CDR1 SGHRS and CDR2 YFSETQ. The CDR3 totals 15 residues. V gave up 0 bases and J gave up 5 bases, with 14 bases separating them. The DNA of the CDR3 is TGCGCCAGCAGCTTGGACACCACGGGTTGGACTGAAGCTTTCTTT. It encodes CASSLDTTGWTEAFF.

This chain joins TRBV28 and TRBJ1-3; no clear D gene. Trimming took 7 bases from V and 4 from J, leaving 14 bases between them. The CDR3 runs 14 residues. Germline-derived CDR1 and CDR2 are MDHEN and SYDVKM. The CDR3, as DNA: TGTGCCAGCACCCCCCCCAGGCAGGGAAACACCATATATTTT. Residues: CASTPPRQGNTIYF.

The CDR3 spells CASSTQTGGPSEQFF. The CDR3 coding sequence is TGCGCCAGCAGTACTCAGACGGGAGGGCCTAGTGAGCAGTTCTTC. The chain combines TRBV5-1 with TRBJ2-1, with 8 bases that match TRBD2. Germline V lookup: CDR1 SGHRS, CDR2 YFSETQ. V was pared by 5 bases and J by 9 bases, with 13 bases of the junction left unmatched. This CDR3 is 15 amino acids long.